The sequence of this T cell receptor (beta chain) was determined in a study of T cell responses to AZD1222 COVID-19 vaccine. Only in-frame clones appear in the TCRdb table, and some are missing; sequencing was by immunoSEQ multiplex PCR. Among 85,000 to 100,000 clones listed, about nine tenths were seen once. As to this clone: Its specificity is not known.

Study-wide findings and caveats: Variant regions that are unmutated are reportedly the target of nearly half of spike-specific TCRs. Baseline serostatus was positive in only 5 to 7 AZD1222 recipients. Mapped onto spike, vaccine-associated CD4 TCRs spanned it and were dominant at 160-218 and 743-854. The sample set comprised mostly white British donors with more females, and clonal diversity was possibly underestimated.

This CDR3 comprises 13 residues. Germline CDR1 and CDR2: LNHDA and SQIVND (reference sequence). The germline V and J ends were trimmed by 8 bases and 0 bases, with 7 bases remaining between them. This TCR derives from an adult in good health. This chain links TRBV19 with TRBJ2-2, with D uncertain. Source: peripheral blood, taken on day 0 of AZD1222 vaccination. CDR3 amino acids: CASPTANTGELFF. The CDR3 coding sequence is TGTGCCAGTCCTACGGCGAACACCGGGGAGCTGTTTTTT.